Below are 31 T cell receptor beta chains sequenced from a single sample in a study of T cells in Graves' hyperthyroidism and ophthalmopathy. TCR beta CDR3 regions were amplified from RNA. With the HTBI primer set, the TCR CDR3 went through a first round of RT-PCR. A single record per CDR3 protein comes from TCRdb applying MiXCR to the multiplex PCR reads. The sample records approximately 400,000 distinct CDR3 sequences, about 15% being singletons. The specimen sequenced was blood. All receptors come from a woman in her twenties or thirties with Graves' hyperthyroidism.

This clonotype was counted at least ten times. This chain joins TRBV28 and TRBJ2-7; 7 nucleotides agree with TRBD2. The CDR3 consists of 16 residues. With V trimmed by 5 bases and J by 2 bases, 12 bases remained unmatched. Germline CDR1 is MDHEN and CDR2 is SYDVKM. CDR3 region: CASSVGPGGGTYEQYF. In nucleotides, the CDR3 is TGTGCCAGCAGTGTGGGGCCAGGCGGGGGAACCTACGAGCAGTACTTC.

Turning to this clonotype: Since a much larger clone is just one base distant, this may be a read error. The genes are TRBV29-1 and TRBJ2-1; D possibly corresponds to TRBD1 (6 bases). The germline gives CDR1 SQVTM, CDR2 ANQGSEA. Trimming left V 0 bases short and J 10 bases short, with 19 bases between. The CDR3 sequence is 15 residues long. CDR3 in DNA: TGCAGCGTTGAAGATGGGGGCTCGGGGTTAGGGGAGCAGTTCTTC. Protein product: CSVEDGGSGLGEQFF.

In its sample, this clonotype was seen many times. This sequence joins TRBV12-3 or TRBV12-4 and TRBJ1-5, with D unclear. Trimming stripped 5 bases from V and 4 bases from J, with 9 bases between. The CDR3 is 13 residues long. CDR3 protein: CASSISENQPQHF. The CDR3, as DNA: TGTGCCAGCAGTATAAGTGAGAATCAGCCCCAGCATTTT.

V gene TRBV10-3 combines with J gene TRBJ2-6; D is undetermined. The CDR3 is made up of 15 amino acids. In germline, CDR1 is ENHRY, CDR2 SYGVKD. Deletions cut 2 bases from V and 6 bases from J, with 11 bases between. The CDR3 nucleotides read TGTGCCATCAGTGAGCCTGGGGTACAGGCCAACGTCCTGACTTTC. It specifies CAISEPGVQANVLTF.

This clonotype has a count of ten or more. The rearrangement joins TRBV27 to TRBJ2-5; D possibly matches TRBD1 or TRBD2 (5 bases each). Trimming stripped 3 bases from V and 3 bases from J, with 11 bases between. The germline V gene has CDR1 MNHEY and CDR2 SMNVEV (reference sequence). The CDR3 extends over 14 amino acids. CDR3 coding DNA: TGTGCCAGCAGTTTTGGGGGAGCTAAAGAGACCCAGTACTTC. Amino acids: CASSFGGAKETQYF.

This clonotype was picked up many times. The gene calls are TRBV29-1 and TRBJ2-5, with 8 bases fitting TRBD2. The CDR3 runs to 15 residues. Trimming took 1 base from V and 1 from J; bases not matched to a gene: 5. The V gene's germline CDR1 is SQVTM and CDR2 ANQGSEA. The CDR3, as DNA: TGCAGCGTTGAAGGGCTAGCGGGTTTCCAAGAGACCCAGTACTTC. Protein: CSVEGLAGFQETQYF.

This clonotype was counted ten times or more. V gene TRBV5-1 combines with J gene TRBJ1-4; no reliable D call. The CDR3 totals 14 residues. Between the trimmed V and J ends, which lost 1 base and 0 bases, there was a span of 4 bases. The germline gives CDR1 SGHRS, CDR2 YFSETQ. The CDR3, as DNA: TGCGCCAGCAGCTTGTGGCCAACTAATGAAAAACTGTTTTTT. Its translation: CASSLWPTNEKLFF.

On this clonotype: A much larger clone sits a single nucleotide away, making a read error possible. The chain links TRBV30 to TRBJ2-5, with D perhaps matching TRBD1 (5 bases). Germline V gene data show CDR1 as GTSNPN and CDR2 as SVGIG (reference sequence). The CDR3 spans 13 residues. Trimming pared 2 bases from V and 7 bases from J, leaving 14 bases between. The CDR3 region has the DNA TGTGCCTGGAGTTCAAGGGGCCGAGGGACCCAGTACTTC. It is translated as CAWSSRGRGTQYF. The variable domain in full, completed from reference TRBV30 and TRBJ2-5, reads SQTIHQWPATLVQPVGSPLSLECTVEGTSNPNLYWYRQAAGRGLQLLFYSVGIGQISSEVPQNLSASRPQDRQFILSSKKLLLSDSGFYLCAWSSRGRGTQYFGPGTRLLVL.

This clonotype was observed at least ten times. The rearrangement joins TRBV29-1 to TRBJ2-1; D call uncertain. The germline V and J ends were trimmed by 1 base and 9 bases, with 10 bases remaining between them. The germline V gene has CDR1 SQVTM and CDR2 ANQGSEA. CDR3 length: 12 residues. The chain's CDR3 is CSVEVKVAEQFF. CDR3 bases: TGCAGCGTTGAAGTTAAAGTCGCTGAGCAGTTCTTC.

The sample holds many counts of this clonotype. The chain combines TRBV7-2 with TRBJ2-1; 15 bases map to TRBD2. V shed 5 bases and J 10 bases; nucleotides not matched to a gene: 3. This CDR3 contains 14 residues. Germline CDR1 is SGHTA and CDR2 is FQGNSA. CDR3 loop: CASSPGTSGREQFF. The DNA of the CDR3 is TGTGCCAGCAGCCCCGGGACTAGCGGGAGGGAGCAGTTCTTC. The whole variable domain, filled in from reference TRBV7-2 and TRBJ2-1, reads GAGVSQSPSNKVTEKGKDVELRCDPISGHTALYWYRQSLGQGLEFLIYFQGNSAPDKSGLPSDRFSAERTGGSVSTLTIQRTQQEDSAVYLCASSPGTSGREQFFGPGTRLTVL.

This clonotype was counted ten times or more. The chain uses TRBV13 and TRBJ2-3; 7 nucleotides match TRBD2. The CDR3 length is 15 residues. Germline V CDR1 and CDR2: PRHDT, FYEKMQ (reference sequence). Germline trimming cut 0 bases from V and 3 bases from J; bases unmatched to any gene: 3. The CDR3 spells CASSLGGRRTDTQYF. In nucleotides, the CDR3 is TGTGCCAGCAGCTTAGGCGGGAGGAGGACAGATACGCAGTATTTT.

The chain combines TRBV7-9 with TRBJ2-7; D tentatively reads TRBD1 or TRBD2 (5 bases each). The CDR3 totals 18 residues. V was cut by 5 bases and J by 0 bases, with 23 bases left in between. The germline V gene has CDR1 SEHNR and CDR2 FQNEAQ (reference sequence). The CDR3 DNA reads TGTGCCAGCAGCGTATATCAGGAATTGAGGGGAATCTCCTACGAGCAGTACTTC. As protein: CASSVYQELRGISYEQYF.

In this sample, this clonotype turned up many times. The V gene is TRBV20-1, the J gene TRBJ2-7; 7 nucleotides match TRBD2. This CDR3 is built from 14 residues. Germline loops: CDR1 DFQATT, CDR2 SNEGSKA (reference sequence). V was pared by 6 bases and J by 2 bases, with 10 bases of the junction left unmatched. In DNA form, the CDR3 reads TGCAGTGCCCCTATCCCGGGAGGAACCTACGAGCAGTACTTC. Its protein product is CSAPIPGGTYEQYF.

This clonotype was counted ten times or more. The rearrangement joins TRBV7-2 to TRBJ2-7; no firm D call. CDR3 length: 13 residues. Germline-derived CDR1 and CDR2 are SGHTA and FQGNSA. The V gene lost 2 bases and the J gene lost 3 bases, with 8 bases spanning the gap. Here the CDR3 reads CASSLTPDYEQYF. As DNA, the CDR3 is TGTGCCAGCAGCTTAACGCCGGACTACGAGCAGTACTTC.

CDR3 DNA: TGTGCCAGCAGTACCGGGACTTCAAGCTCCTACAATGAGCAGTTCTTC. Translation: CASSTGTSSSYNEQFF. This chain links TRBV11-3 with TRBJ2-1; D might be TRBD2 (6 bases). The CDR3 length is 16 residues. The germline V gene has CDR1 SGHNT and CDR2 YENEEA. V was shortened by 6 bases and J by 0 bases, with 15 bases between the two germline ends.

This clonotype was found many times. The chain employs TRBV5-1 and TRBJ1-1; 7 bases map to TRBD1. The V gene end was trimmed by 2 bases and the J gene end by 4 bases; junction bases not matched to a gene: 5. Germline V gives CDR1 SGHRS, CDR2 YFSETQ. The CDR3 is 14 residues long. Written as DNA, the CDR3 is TGCGCCAGCAGCTTAGAAGACAGGGCCACTGAAGCTTTCTTT. Protein sequence: CASSLEDRATEAFF.

J is TRBJ2-1 and V is TRBV12-3 or TRBV12-4, with D tentatively TRBD2 (5 bases). The V and J ends lost 6 bases and 9 bases respectively, with 12 bases between them. CDR3 length equals 12 residues. This chain's CDR3 is CASSAVGVEQFF. CDR3 coding DNA: TGTGCCAGCAGCGCGGTGGGAGTTGAGCAGTTCTTC.

This clonotype was seen repeatedly, ten times or more. The chain links TRBV7-9 to TRBJ2-5, with TRBD1 matching 8 bases. The CDR3 covers 15 residues. The V gene's germline CDR1 is SEHNR and CDR2 FQNEAQ (reference sequence). J lost 4 bases, V lost 5 bases, and 9 bases had no gene match. This chain's CDR3 is CASSQRTGRGETQYF. Here the CDR3 DNA reads TGTGCCAGCAGCCAAAGGACAGGGCGAGGAGAGACCCAGTACTTC.

This clonotype turned up a few times. The V and J genes are TRBV20-1 and TRBJ2-1; 7 nucleotides line up with TRBD2. J lost 7 bases, V lost 6 bases, and 15 bases had no gene match. There are 15 residues in the CDR3. CDR1 and CDR2 from the germline V gene are DFQATT and SNEGSKA (reference sequence). CDR3 loop: CSAPRVAGVENEQFF. The CDR3 region has the DNA TGCAGTGCGCCAAGGGTGGCGGGAGTTGAGAATGAGCAGTTCTTC.

The table lists this clonotype with many counts. The genes are TRBV29-1 and TRBJ2-5, with 12 bases that match TRBD2. This CDR3 spans 14 amino acids. Unmatched junction bases numbered 5, after V lost 6 bases and J lost 3 bases. Germline-derived CDR1 and CDR2 are SQVTM and ANQGSEA. The CDR3 nucleotides are TGCAGCGTCGGACTAGCGGGATCTAAAGAGACCCAGTACTTC. It yields the protein CSVGLAGSKETQYF.

This clonotype was seen many times. The chain uses TRBV28 and TRBJ2-3; a weak D match, TRBD2 (6 bases). In germline, CDR1 is MDHEN, CDR2 SYDVKM. Trimming removed 7 bases from V and 2 bases from J, with 16 bases in between. This CDR3 is built from 15 residues. The DNA of the CDR3 is TGTGCCAGCACTATGCGGGACCGGCTCACAGATACGCAGTATTTT. This translates into CASTMRDRLTDTQYF.

This clonotype has ten or more counts. The rearrangement uses TRBV9 and TRBJ1-1, with 7 bases that match TRBD1. The CDR3 runs 18 residues. Germline V gene data show CDR1 as SGDLS and CDR2 as YYNGEE. V was pared by 4 bases and J by 6 bases, with 21 bases of the junction left unmatched. The CDR3 sequence: CASSPSGGGGVIGAEAFF. CDR3 nucleotide sequence: TGTGCCAGCAGCCCCTCGGGCGGAGGGGGCGTTATAGGAGCTGAAGCTTTCTTT. Using reference TRBV9 and TRBJ1-1 for the parts outside the CDR3, the full variable domain is DSGVTQTPKHLITATGQRVTLRCSPRSGDLSVYWYQQSLDQGLQFLIQYYNGEERAKGNILERFSAQQFPDLHSELNLSSLELGDSALYFCASSPSGGGGVIGAEAFFGQGTRLTVV.

This clonotype was found many times. The rearrangement joins TRBV7-2 to TRBJ2-7, with D unclear. The CDR3 is 12 residues long. Between the trimmed V and J ends, which lost 3 bases and 3 bases, there was a span of 6 bases. Germline values: CDR1 SGHTA, CDR2 FQGNSA. In DNA, the CDR3 is TGTGCCAGCAGCTTTAATGTCTACGAGCAGTACTTC. Amino acids: CASSFNVYEQYF.

This chain links TRBV7-9 with TRBJ1-4; D gene uncertain. The germline V gene encodes CDR1 SEHNR and CDR2 FQNEAQ (reference sequence). The CDR3 totals 16 residues. Trimming took 4 bases from V and 8 from J, leaving 20 bases between them. Written as DNA, the CDR3 is TGTGCCAGCAGCTCCTCAAGAAGGGTTGCTTCGGAAAAACTGTTTTTT. This codes for CASSSSRRVASEKLFF.

The chain links TRBV15 to TRBJ2-2; 7 nucleotides line up with TRBD2. V was clipped by 3 bases and J by 1 base; unmatched bases: 8. The germline V gene encodes CDR1 LNHNV and CDR2 YYDKDF (reference sequence). CDR3 length: 17 residues. The CDR3, as DNA: TGTGCCACCAGCAGCGGATCTAGCGGACTGAACACCGGGGAGCTGTTTTTT. Its protein is CATSSGSSGLNTGELFF.

This clonotype was observed a handful of times. V is TRBV19 and J is TRBJ2-1, with a weak D call TRBD2 (6 bases). The CDR3 sequence is 15 residues long. V lost 5 bases and J lost 7, with 18 bases in between. Germline CDR1 and CDR2: LNHDA and SQIVND (reference sequence). In DNA, the CDR3 is TGTGCCAGTAGTCCTCTGGGGGGAGTGGGTAATGAGCAGTTCTTC. This translates into CASSPLGGVGNEQFF.

The V gene is TRBV7-2, the J gene TRBJ1-6; no reliable D call. Germline V lookup: CDR1 SGHTA, CDR2 FQGNSA. The V gene lost 6 bases and the J gene lost 6 bases, with 9 bases spanning the gap. The CDR3 runs 13 residues. The CDR3 DNA reads as TGTGCCAGCAGTTCCGGCCCTAATTCACCCCTCCACTTT. As protein: CASSSGPNSPLHF.

V and J are TRBV10-3 and TRBJ2-1; tentative D call: TRBD2 (6 bases). Looked up from germline, CDR1 is ENHRY and CDR2 is SYGVKD. V lost 6 bases to trimming and J lost 6 bases, with 12 bases between them. This CDR3 is built from 13 residues. The CDR3 bases are TGTGCCATCAGGGGGACTGGGGCCAATGAGCAGTTCTTC. It is translated as CAIRGTGANEQFF.

This clonotype was counted only a few times. The V and J genes are TRBV30 and TRBJ2-2; the D gene could be TRBD1 or TRBD2 (5 bases each). The CDR3 sequence is 13 residues long. V was clipped by 4 bases and J by 2 bases, with 8 bases between them. Germline-derived CDR1 and CDR2 are GTSNPN and SVGIG (reference sequence). The CDR3 nucleotides read TGTGCCTGGATGGGGGTTAACACCGGGGAGCTGTTTTTT. Translating it yields CAWMGVNTGELFF.

This clonotype was seen many times. The V gene is TRBV28, the J gene TRBJ2-1, with D possibly matching TRBD2 (6 bases). The CDR3 covers 13 residues. The germline CDR1 and CDR2 sequences are MDHEN and SYDVKM. DNA of the CDR3: TGTTCCGGGGGACCTAATAGGGCCAATGAGCAGTTCTTC. Translated: CSGGPNRANEQFF.

This clonotype was seen many times. The chain carries TRBV20-1 and TRBJ2-1; 7 bases align to TRBD2. Germline V gives CDR1 DFQATT, CDR2 SNEGSKA (reference sequence). After removal of 5 bases from V and 2 bases from J, the junction contained 12 bases not matched to a gene. CDR3 length: 16 amino acids. In DNA, the CDR3 is TGCAGTGCTCGGTCAAGCGGGAAGCCAACCTACAATGAGCAGTTCTTC. It specifies CSARSSGKPTYNEQFF.